This T cell receptor (beta chain) was found in a study of shared clonotypes between healthy human individuals. The germline V gene encodes CDR1 PRHDT and CDR2 FYEKMQ (reference sequence). Trimming cost V 0 bases and J 5 bases, with 13 bases left between them. The CDR3 runs to 15 residues. Terminally differentiated effector memory CD45RA+ cells were excluded by CCR7 positive selection of CD45RO-negative cells. This table comes from immunoSEQ multiplex PCR, and its TCRdb copy is limited to in-frame clones, with some not included. The sample shows about 2.1 million clones, around 93% of them seen only once.

V is TRBV13 and J is TRBJ1-2; tentative D call: TRBD1 (5 bases). Sequencing was performed on naive CD8+ T cells from PBMCs. The sequence came from a man younger than 35 in good health. Some clones in this sample may be carry-over from other donors' samples. The CDR3 bases are TGTGCCAGCAGCTTAGGGTCAGGGTGGGAGTATGGCTACACCTTC. Encoded protein: CASSLGSGWEYGYTF. The full variable domain, rest sourced from reference TRBV13 and TRBJ1-2, is AAGVIQSPRHLIKEKRETATLKCYPIPRHDTVYWYQQGPGQDPQFLISFYEKMQSDKGSIPDRFSAQQFSDYHSELNMSSLELGDSALYFCASSLGSGWEYGYTFGSGTRLTVV.